The rows below give T cell receptor beta chains drawn from one sample of a study of cytomegalovirus exposure and HLA in healthy donors. Method: immunoSEQ multiplex PCR; TCRdb's copy keeps in-frame clones and lacks some. The table has 150,000 to 200,000 clones, about 83% seen once. The source material was PBMCs. Source of these receptors: a female donor in good health and CMV-seronegative. CDR3s include the opening cysteine and the closing phenylalanine or tryptophan. The order of the fields is D gene, V gene, J gene, clone size, CDR3 protein, CDR3 DNA. D genes are given only for firm matches. Clone size appears in some rows only: once, few, many, or a class for an expanded clone.

TRBD1	TRBV18	TRBJ1-6	NA	CASTGGQVNSPLHF	TGTGCGAGCACCGGGGGACAGGTTAATTCACCCCTCCACTTT
TRBD1	TRBV6-1	TRBJ1-5	NA	CASSATGGGPSNQPQHF	TGTGCCAGCAGTGCTACAGGGGGTGGGCCTAGCAATCAGCCCCAGCATTTT
NA	TRBV19	TRBJ2-2	NA	CASKEINTGELFF	TGTGCCAGTAAGGAGATTAACACCGGGGAGCTGTTTTTT
NA	TRBV7-3	TRBJ1-1	NA	CASSLWGVNTEAFF	TGTGCCAGCAGCTTATGGGGGGTGAACACTGAAGCTTTCTTT
NA	TRBV9	TRBJ1-2	NA	CASSVGGGGRANYGYTF	TGTGCCAGCAGCGTAGGAGGTGGTGGCAGGGCGAACTATGGCTACACCTTC
NA	TRBV19	TRBJ1-1	few	CATLAVNTEAFF	TGTGCCACCTTGGCAGTGAACACTGAAGCTTTCTTT
NA	TRBV7-3	TRBJ2-2	NA	CASSLRHGELFF	TGTGCCAGCAGCTTACGTCATGGCGAGCTGTTTTTT
NA	TRBV28	TRBJ1-2	once	CASSSRDYGYTF	TGTGCCAGCAGCAGTCGGGACTATGGCTACACCTTC
TRBD2	TRBV5-5	TRBJ2-5	NA	CAASGSPPETQYF	TGTGCAGCTAGCGGGAGCCCCCCTGAGACCCAGTACTTC
TRBD2	TRBV28	TRBJ2-1	NA	CASSLRGSSYNEQFF	TGTGCCAGCAGTTTACGCGGGAGCTCCTACAATGAGCAGTTCTTC
NA	TRBV5-6	TRBJ1-4	NA	CASSLHRVEKLFF	TGTGCCAGCAGCTTACATCGGGTGGAAAAACTGTTTTTT
TRBD2	TRBV2	TRBJ2-7	NA	CASSEGVSGSEQYF	TGTGCCAGCAGTGAAGGGGTTAGCGGGAGCGAGCAGTACTTC
TRBD1	TRBV13	TRBJ2-7	NA	CASSAGQGIKQYF	TGTGCCAGCAGCGCCGGACAGGGTATCAAGCAGTACTTC
TRBD1	TRBV5-4	TRBJ1-2	NA	CASSLYGTGDYGYTF	TGTGCCAGCAGCTTGTACGGGACAGGGGACTATGGCTACACCTTC
NA	TRBV7-3	TRBJ1-1	NA	CSSSLMGGEAFF	TGTTCCAGCAGCTTAATGGGGGGGGAAGCTTTCTTT
NA	TRBV5-1	TRBJ2-3	NA	CASSWSVTVSTDTQYF	TGCGCCAGCAGTTGGTCGGTGACTGTAAGCACAGATACGCAGTATTTT
NA	TRBV5-5	TRBJ2-2	NA	CASSLVQGGTGELFF	TGTGCCAGCAGCTTGGTTCAGGGAGGCACCGGGGAGCTGTTTTTT
NA	TRBV25-1	TRBJ2-5	NA	CASSDNGSEETQYF	TGTGCCAGCAGTGATAACGGGTCGGAAGAGACCCAGTACTTC
NA	TRBV4-1	TRBJ2-7	NA	CASSLPGTGELAGVAEQYF	TGCGCCAGCAGCCTTCCTGGGACAGGGGAGCTAGCGGGAGTAGCCGAGCAGTACTTC
NA	TRBV7-9	TRBJ1-3	NA	CASEYSGNTIYF	TGTGCCAGCGAGTACTCTGGAAACACCATATATTTT
TRBD2	TRBV18	TRBJ2-1	NA	CASSPDSSGEREQFF	TGTGCCAGCTCACCAGATTCTAGCGGAGAACGGGAGCAGTTCTTC
TRBD2	TRBV18	TRBJ2-1	NA	CASSPPGRENEQFF	TGTGCCAGCTCACCCCCGGGGCGGGAGAATGAGCAGTTCTTC
NA	TRBV28	TRBJ1-1	NA	CASSLPTGMNTEAFF	TGTGCCAGCAGTCTGCCGACAGGAATGAACACTGAAGCTTTCTTT
NA	TRBV5-1	TRBJ2-1	NA	CASSLGQGGWNEQFF	TGCGCCAGCAGCTTGGGCCAGGGTGGGTGGAATGAGCAGTTCTTC
NA	TRBV5-1	TRBJ2-7	NA	CASSSGEPSYEQYF	TGCGCCAGCAGCTCGGGGGAACCATCCTACGAGCAGTACTTC
NA	TRBV27	TRBJ2-3	once	CASRKPGLSPDTQYF	TGTGCCAGCAGAAAGCCGGGACTTAGCCCCGATACGCAGTATTTT
NA	TRBV6-1	TRBJ1-1	NA	CASSSQLQGGTEAFF	TGTGCCAGCAGTTCTCAACTACAGGGTGGCACTGAAGCTTTCTTT
TRBD1	TRBV5-4	TRBJ1-2	NA	CASSWGTDYGYTF	TGTGCCAGCAGCTGGGGGACAGACTATGGCTACACCTTC
NA	TRBV5-3	TRBJ2-7	NA	CARSPLYSDRSSYEQYF	TGTGCCAGAAGCCCATTATACTCGGACAGATCTTCCTACGAGCAGTACTTC
TRBD1	TRBV5-1	TRBJ1-5	NA	CASSFGTGLNQPQHF	TGCGCCAGCAGCTTCGGGACAGGCCTCAATCAGCCCCAGCATTTT
NA	TRBV6-5	TRBJ2-7	few	CASSYSRSYEQYF	TGTGCCAGCAGTTACTCGAGATCCTACGAGCAGTACTTC
TRBD2	TRBV28	TRBJ2-1	NA	CASSSPETSGRAGSYNEQFF	TGTGCCAGCAGTAGCCCGGAAACTAGCGGGAGGGCAGGCTCCTACAATGAGCAGTTCTTC
NA	TRBV2	TRBJ2-2	NA	CASSDYRANTGELFF	TGTGCCAGCAGTGATTACAGGGCCAACACCGGGGAGCTGTTTTTT
NA	TRBV5-6	TRBJ1-1	NA	CASSLGGVDTEAFF	TGTGCCAGCAGCTTGGGGGGGGTAGACACTGAAGCTTTCTTT
NA	TRBV11-3	TRBJ2-3	NA	CASSLGRGTDTQYF	TGTGCCAGCAGCTTAGGGAGGGGCACAGATACGCAGTATTTT
NA	TRBV6-1	TRBJ1-1	once	CASRVTENTEAFF	TGTGCCAGCAGAGTGACAGAGAACACTGAAGCTTTCTTT
NA	TRBV4-1	TRBJ1-2	NA	CASSQDRTGRRSYTF	TGCGCCAGCAGCCAAGACCGAACAGGCCGACGGAGCTACACCTTC
TRBD1	TRBV5-1	TRBJ1-4	NA	CASSPEGQLNEKLFF	TGCGCCAGCAGCCCGGAGGGACAGTTAAATGAAAAACTGTTTTTT
NA	TRBV19	TRBJ2-2	NA	CASMARQAIGGELFF	TGTGCCAGTATGGCCCGACAGGCAATCGGCGGGGAGCTGTTTTTT
TRBD1	TRBV7-3	TRBJ2-1	few	CASSPRTGTTYNEQFF	TGTGCCAGCAGCCCGCGGACAGGGACGACCTACAATGAGCAGTTCTTC
TRBD1	TRBV28	TRBJ1-1	NA	CASSSYRGLRTEAFF	TGTGCCAGCAGTTCATACAGGGGGCTTAGGACTGAAGCTTTCTTT
TRBD1	TRBV6-6	TRBJ1-1	once	CASHSTGVNTEAFF	TGTGCCAGCCATAGTACAGGGGTGAACACTGAAGCTTTCTTT
TRBD2	TRBV30	TRBJ2-7	NA	CAWSVWTSGYEQYF	TGTGCCTGGAGTGTCTGGACTAGCGGCTACGAGCAGTACTTC
NA	TRBV4-1	TRBJ2-7	NA	CASSQFSTYEQYF	TGCGCCAGCAGCCAATTTTCCACCTACGAGCAGTACTTC
TRBD1	TRBV19	TRBJ2-7	NA	CASSSDRGTGEGHEQYF	TGTGCCAGTAGTAGCGACAGGGGGACCGGAGAGGGGCACGAGCAGTACTTC
TRBD1	TRBV11-3	TRBJ2-1	NA	CASSLGGTGGSNEQFF	TGTGCCAGCAGCTTAGGAGGGACAGGGGGTTCAAATGAGCAGTTCTTC
NA	TRBV2	TRBJ2-2	once	CASSGGQRNTGELFF	TGTGCCAGCAGTGGAGGACAGCGGAACACCGGGGAGCTGTTTTTT
NA	TRBV10-1	TRBJ2-7	NA	CASRSLSYEQYF	TGCGCCAGCCGTAGCCTCTCCTACGAGCAGTACTTC
NA	TRBV5-5	TRBJ1-2	few	CASSFAGYGYTF	TGTGCCAGCAGCTTTGCAGGGTATGGCTACACCTTC
TRBD1	TRBV6-5	TRBJ2-7	few	CASGKGTDYEQYF	TGTGCCAGCGGAAAAGGGACAGACTACGAGCAGTACTTC
TRBD2	TRBV27	TRBJ2-7	NA	CASSTLAGPFSEQYF	TGTGCCAGCAGTACCTTAGCGGGTCCTTTTAGTGAGCAGTACTTC
TRBD1	TRBV5-4	TRBJ2-7	NA	CASSFDRDGEQYF	TGTGCCAGCAGCTTTGACAGGGACGGTGAGCAGTACTTC
NA	TRBV30	TRBJ2-7	few	CAWRAGLPYEQYF	TGTGCCTGGAGGGCAGGACTACCTTACGAGCAGTACTTC
NA	TRBV18	TRBJ2-5	NA	CASSPPGASLYQETQYF	TGTGCCAGCTCACCACCGGGGGCTAGCTTGTACCAAGAGACCCAGTACTTC